Listed here are 25 T cell receptor beta chains from one sample, sequenced in a study of blood T cell repertoires in COVID-19. Sequenced by immunoSEQ multiplex PCR; TCRdb stores in-frame clones only, minus some. Here the sample spans about 220,000 clones, 80% being singletons. Sequencing was performed on peripheral blood. These receptors were obtained from a human donor in a cohort sampled during active COVID-19.

The genes are TRBV3-1 (or the pseudogene TRBV3-2) and TRBJ1-5; D gene unclear. V lost 3 bases, J lost 0 bases, and 3 bases lay in between. The V gene's germline CDR1 is LGHDT and CDR2 YNNKEL (reference sequence). CDR3 size: 13 residues. CDR3 protein: CASSQSSNQPQHF. The CDR3 nucleotides read TGTGCCAGCAGCCAGAGTAGCAATCAGCCCCAGCATTTT.

This chain connects TRBV28 to TRBJ2-5; TRBD1 matches 7 bases. V shed 6 bases, J shed 5 bases, and the junction held 9 bases outside the gene matches. The CDR3 consists of 14 residues. Germline CDR1 reads MDHEN; CDR2 reads SYDVKM. The CDR3 is CASSRDSPSETQYF. Written as DNA, the CDR3 is TGTGCCAGCAGCCGGGACAGCCCCTCTGAGACCCAGTACTTC. The full variable domain, rest sourced from reference TRBV28 and TRBJ2-5, is DVKVTQSSRYLVKRTGEKVFLECVQDMDHENMFWYRQDPGLGLRLIYFSYDVKMKEKGDIPEGYSVSREKKERFSLILESASTNQTSMYLCASSRDSPSETQYFGPGTRLLVL.

The rearrangement joins TRBV24-1 to TRBJ1-5; 7 nucleotides agree with TRBD1. The CDR3 spans 14 residues. The V gene's germline CDR1 is KGHDR and CDR2 SFDVKD. The J segment lost 5 bases and the V segment lost 4 bases, leaving 4 bases of the junction unmatched. The CDR3 loop reads CATSEGTDHQPQHF. In nucleotides, the CDR3 is TGTGCCACCAGTGAGGGGACAGATCATCAGCCCCAGCATTTT.

This clone was observed once. The J gene is TRBJ1-2, the V gene TRBV5-1, with D tentatively TRBD1 (5 bases). Per the germline V gene, CDR1 is SGHRS and CDR2 is YFSETQ. V shed 7 bases and J shed 8 bases, with 15 bases lying between them. This CDR3 region has 12 residues. The CDR3 spells CASWGPKGGYTF. CDR3 nucleotide sequence: TGCGCCAGCTGGGGCCCGAAAGGGGGCTACACCTTC.

The chain employs TRBV16 and TRBJ1-1, with D maybe TRBD1 (5 bases). Between the trimmed V and J ends, which lost 0 bases and 5 bases, there was a span of 10 bases. The CDR3 has 14 amino acids. Germline values: CDR1 KGHSY, CDR2 FQNENV. CDR3 sequence (DNA): TGTGCCAGCAGCCAATCGATCAGGGAAACTGAAGCTTTCTTT. It yields the protein CASSQSIRETEAFF.

The chain links TRBV30 to TRBJ1-2, with TRBD1 matching 8 bases. CDR3 length equals 13 residues. The trim removed 8 bases at V and 1 base at J, leaving 6 bases unmatched. Looked up from germline, CDR1 is GTSNPN and CDR2 is SVGIG (reference sequence). CDR3 sequence (DNA): TGTGCCCGAAGACAGGGGCTTAACTATGGCTACACCTTC. Protein: CARRQGLNYGYTF.

This clone appeared a few times. The chain couples TRBV29-1 to TRBJ2-1; TRBD2 might be the D (5 bases). Germline loops: CDR1 SQVTM, CDR2 ANQGSEA. V lost 0 bases, J lost 4 bases, and 10 bases lay in between. This CDR3 region has 14 residues. The DNA of the CDR3 is TGCAGCGTTGAAGAACGGGAAGGTTACAATGAGCAGTTCTTC. This encodes CSVEEREGYNEQFF.

This clone was detected only a few times. This chain connects TRBV7-2 to TRBJ1-2, with D tentatively TRBD1 (6 bases). V was trimmed by 5 bases and J by 7 bases, leaving 20 bases between them. CDR3 length: 15 residues. The germline gives CDR1 SGHTA, CDR2 FQGNSA. The CDR3 loop is CASSPLGRGGSGYTF. The DNA for the CDR3 is TGTGCCAGCAGCCCTCTCGGGAGGGGGGGCAGTGGCTACACCTTC.

The chain has TRBV6-5 and TRBJ1-6, with 8 bases aligning to TRBD1. This CDR3 comprises 15 residues. Per germline, CDR1 MNHEY and CDR2 SVGAGI. V lost 4 bases, J lost 7 bases, and 6 bases stayed unmatched. CDR3 protein: CASSFFRTGNSPLHF. CDR3 nucleotides: TGTGCCAGCAGTTTCTTTCGGACAGGGAATTCACCCCTCCACTTT.

This clone was detected a few times. The genes are TRBV2 and TRBJ2-6; D remains unclear. V lost 0 bases and J lost 0, with 6 bases in between. Germline loops: CDR1 SNHLY, CDR2 FYNNEI. The CDR3 covers 16 residues. CDR3 in DNA: TGTGCCAGCAGTGAAGCGCGAGCCTCTGGGGCCAACGTCCTGACTTTC. This codes for CASSEARASGANVLTF.

DNA for the CDR3: TGTGCCACCAGCAGAGCCGGGAAGCGGGGGGGCCTAGGCGAGCAGTACTTC. Encoded protein: CATSRAGKRGGLGEQYF. The chain couples TRBV15 to TRBJ2-7; 10 bases line up with TRBD2. Germline-derived CDR1 and CDR2 are LNHNV and YYDKDF (reference sequence). Unmatched junction bases numbered 12, after V lost 1 base and J lost 6 bases. The CDR3 totals 17 residues.

The V and J genes are TRBV19 and TRBJ1-5; D is ambiguous. V was trimmed by 2 bases and J by 3 bases, leaving 5 bases between them. Germline CDR1 and CDR2: LNHDA and SQIVND (reference sequence). This CDR3 region has 13 residues. The CDR3 region is CASSIQINQPQHF. CDR3 coding DNA: TGTGCCAGTAGTATACAGATCAATCAGCCCCAGCATTTT.

V gene TRBV9 combines with J gene TRBJ2-3; 10 bases map to TRBD1. V gave up 0 bases and J gave up 5 bases; unmatched junction bases: 3. The CDR3 extends over 15 amino acids. CDR1 SGDLS and CDR2 YYNGEE come from the germline V gene. The DNA of the CDR3 is TGTGCCAGCAGCGTAGCGGGACAGGGGATAGATACGCAGTATTTT. This encodes CASSVAGQGIDTQYF. The whole variable domain, filled in from reference TRBV9 and TRBJ2-3, reads DSGVTQTPKHLITATGQRVTLRCSPRSGDLSVYWYQQSLDQGLQFLIQYYNGEERAKGNILERFSAQQFPDLHSELNLSSLELGDSALYFCASSVAGQGIDTQYFGPGTRLTVL.

V and J are TRBV11-3 and TRBJ1-1, with D tentatively TRBD1 (5 bases). From germline, CDR1 is SGHNT and CDR2 YENEEA. The CDR3 has 13 amino acids. V lost 1 base to trimming and J lost 9 bases, with 12 bases between them. CDR3 sequence (DNA): TGTGCCAGCAGCTTAGGGGGCGGGGCGCAAGCTTTCTTT. Translation: CASSLGGGAQAFF.

This clone was counted once. The J gene is TRBJ1-5, the V gene TRBV10-3; tentative D call: TRBD1 (6 bases). The CDR3 extends over 13 amino acids. The germline V gene encodes CDR1 ENHRY and CDR2 SYGVKD. The V end was cut by 8 bases, the J end by 4 bases, with 12 bases between. CDR3 DNA: TGTGCCATCGGGAGACAGGAGAATCAGCCCCAGCATTTT. Its protein is CAIGRQENQPQHF.

The rearrangement links TRBV7-3 to TRBJ1-3, with unresolved D. Germline V gives CDR1 SGHTA, CDR2 FQGTGA. V lost 4 bases and J 1 base, leaving 8 bases between the germline ends. This CDR3 comprises 14 residues. The CDR3 sequence: CASSSGLSGNTIYF. CDR3 nucleotides: TGTGCCAGCAGCTCAGGCCTTTCTGGAAACACCATATATTTT.

For the CDR3, the DNA is TGCGCCAGCAGCTTGGGACAGGGGGCAACAGATACGCAGTATTTT. Translation gives CASSLGQGATDTQYF. J is TRBJ2-3 and V is TRBV5-1; 10 bases fit TRBD1. This CDR3 is 15 amino acids long. After removal of 0 bases from V and 3 bases from J, the junction contained 1 base not matched to a gene. Per germline, CDR1 SGHRS and CDR2 YFSETQ.

This CDR3 is CASSQRDTGQAFF. The CDR3 bases are TGTGCCAGCAGCCAGAGGGACACTGGACAAGCTTTCTTT. V usage is TRBV7-3 and J usage is TRBJ1-1; possible D gene TRBD1, 6 bases. Germline V gene sequence: CDR1 SGHTA, CDR2 FQGTGA. The CDR3 contains 13 residues. V lost 5 bases, J lost 9 bases, and 16 bases lay in between.

This clone was observed a handful of times. The rearrangement links TRBV6-5 to TRBJ2-7; D call uncertain. V shed 6 bases and J shed 0 bases, with 9 bases lying between them. Germline CDR1 is MNHEY and CDR2 is SVGAGI. CDR3 size: 13 residues. The CDR3 DNA follows: TGTGCCAGCAGGAGCGAACTCTCCTACGAGCAGTACTTC. This translates into CASRSELSYEQYF.

CDR3 nucleotide sequence: TGTGCCAGCAGCCGTGTTTTGAACACTGAAGCTTTCTTT. It yields the protein CASSRVLNTEAFF. V is TRBV5-4 and J is TRBJ1-1; unclear D gene. V was shortened by 4 bases and J by 0 bases, with 7 bases between the two germline ends. Germline V gives CDR1 SGHNT, CDR2 YYREEE (reference sequence). The CDR3 covers 13 residues.

This sequence joins TRBV11-2 and TRBJ2-6; D ambiguous. This CDR3 spans 16 amino acids. V lost 4 bases and J 3 bases, leaving 13 bases between the germline ends. Germline lookup yields CDR1 SGHAT and CDR2 FQNNGV. In DNA form, the CDR3 reads TGTGCCAGCAGCTCTCGATGGTCCGGTGGGGCCAACGTCCTGACTTTC. Translating it yields CASSSRWSGGANVLTF.

The chain has TRBV19 and TRBJ2-2; D is unresolved. This CDR3 is built from 14 residues. Trimming stripped 3 bases from V and 1 base from J, with 6 bases between. Germline-derived CDR1 and CDR2 are LNHDA and SQIVND (reference sequence). The CDR3, as DNA: TGTGCCAGTAGTATGTTCGGGAACACCGGGGAGCTGTTTTTT. Amino acids: CASSMFGNTGELFF.

The sample holds a few counts of this clone. The V and J genes are TRBV3-1 (or the pseudogene TRBV3-2) and TRBJ2-3; TRBD2 matches 10 bases. CDR1 is LGHDT and CDR2 is YNNKEL in the germline V gene (reference sequence). V lost 6 bases, J lost 5 bases, and 8 bases stayed unmatched. The CDR3 length is 15 residues. CDR3 residues: CASRLTSGSVDTQYF. CDR3 sequence (DNA): TGTGCCAGCAGACTGACTAGCGGGTCCGTAGATACGCAGTATTTT.

The chain links TRBV19 to TRBJ1-1; no reliable D call. V was shortened by 7 bases and J by 2 bases, with 14 bases between the two germline ends. This CDR3 has 14 residues. Germline CDR1 reads LNHDA; CDR2 reads SQIVND (reference sequence). The CDR3 coding sequence is TGTGCCAGTAATTCCCTATCCTTCAACACTGAAGCTTTCTTT. As protein: CASNSLSFNTEAFF.

This clone occurred once. The CDR3 reads CSVEDLPYLESNRNEQFF. The CDR3 DNA reads as TGCAGCGTTGAAGATCTTCCCTATCTAGAAAGTAATCGCAATGAGCAGTTCTTC. The chain uses TRBV29-1 and TRBJ2-1; D unresolved. This CDR3 has 18 amino acids. The V gene lost 0 bases and the J gene lost 6 bases, with 24 bases spanning the gap. The germline V gene encodes CDR1 SQVTM and CDR2 ANQGSEA.